This TCR beta chain stems from a study of T cell responses to AZD1222 COVID-19 vaccine listed by TCRdb under 2021. A note on the overall study: A total of 230 or so trial participants underwent TCR sequencing, of whom some 210 received two doses of AZD1222 and about 25 received two doses of the MenACWY control vaccine. Trial participants were enrolled by age into subgroups of 18-55, 56-69 and 70-plus years, and roughly 160, 29 and 62 TCR-sequenced participants, respectively, were included in these subgroups. What the study reported, not specific to this receptor: The 56-69-year group was small, and its depth increase did not reach significance, likely because of low power. The whole spike protein was spanned by vaccine-associated CD4 TCRs, and dominant responses were seen in regions 160-218 and 743-854. Conclusions about previously exposed vaccinees are limited because only 5 or 6 AZD1222 recipients were SARS-CoV-2 seropositive at baseline. Participants were mostly white British and included more females than males, and it was suggested by the authors that clonal diversity may have been underestimated. Epitopes outside the regions mutated in the B.1.351 and B.1.1.7 variants were reportedly recognized by nearly half of the unique spike-specific TCRs. Because no day 14 peak-response samples were available, repertoires were characterized only after the peak T cell response. After two AZD1222 doses, spike-specific TCR breadth and depth were significantly higher than at day 0 and than in MenACWY recipients.

CDR1 and CDR2 (SGHDT, YYEEEE) derive from the germline V gene. At the junction V is shortened by 5 bases and J by 4 bases, with 12 bases in between. Spanning cysteine to phenylalanine, the CDR3 consists of 13 amino acids. Kept here is only the CDR3 DNA, which spans 39 bases and is read in frame from base 1. The CDR3 regions of human TCRbeta chains were subjected to immunosequencing. The study's own analysis went as follows. TCRs in the repertoires were compared against a reference library of SARS-CoV-2-specific TCRs that had been generated with the MIRA antigen-specificity platform. Breadth was defined as the fraction of unique TCRs that were SARS-CoV-2-associated, and depth was defined as the fraction of total T cells that were SARS-CoV-2-associated. Each spike-specific TCR was assigned to its reactive spike region and to a CD4 or CD8 class using the MIRA data. Log10-transformed breadth and depth values were compared by one-way ANOVA with Sidak's multiple comparisons tests. TCRdb mirrors the immuneACCESS table, restricted to in-frame sequences. Some clones are absent from its copies; in checked studies, under half trace to an unresolved V gene, and the reason for the others is unknown. V, J and clone size are taken as reported in that table, and D and trimming were inferred from the DNA itself. The sample includes 86,000 or so clones, with just over 85% observed a single time. The ten biggest clones cover approximately 5.6% of the sample.

As to this clone: No antigen is known for it. No base quality information exists; no much larger clone differs at one position.

This sample's time point label indicates: about 28 days (+/-7) after the second vaccine dose. AZD1222 recipients whose second dose came at about 4 weeks and those whose second dose came at about 12 weeks were combined into one group, since spike-specific TCR depth and breadth did not differ between the two schedules. Vaccinee samples were obtained from the UK trials COV001 and COV002, which included a single-blind randomized controlled phase 2/3 trial of AZD1222 (ChAdOx1 nCoV-19) in healthy adults. For TCRbeta chain sequencing, PBMC samples were collected from trial participants at day 0 and at day 28 after the second dose.

The input for sequencing was peripheral blood, taken 28 days after the second AZD1222 dose. The V and J genes are TRBV5-6 and TRBJ1-2; the D segment could be TRBD1, given 5 matching bases. The sequence derives from an adult who received the AZD1222 COVID-19 vaccine. For the CDR3, the sequence is CASSPGQAYGYTF. The nucleotide sequence is given as TGTGCCAGCAGTCCGGGGCAAGCCTATGGCTACACCTTC.